In this sample, the clone carrying this T cell receptor (beta chain) turned up once. One end of the junction varies from germline; a read error may be responsible. The sample originates from a study of blood T cell repertoires in COVID-19. TCRdb's copy holds only in-frame clones and misses some; the assay was immunoSEQ multiplex PCR. This sample has approximately 73,000 clones, with about 80% found just once. In germline, CDR1 is SGHNT, CDR2 YYREEE (reference sequence). CDR3 length equals 15 residues. This receptor was identified in a woman in her 70s with acute or convalescent COVID-19. The sample comprised peripheral blood. This chain connects TRBV5-4 to TRBJ1-4, with 9 bases identical to TRBD1. Here the CDR3 reads CASSREGQGYKKTVF. The CDR3 nucleotides read TGTGCCAGCAGTCGGGAGGGACAGGGCTATAAGAAAACTGTTTTT.